This T cell receptor beta chain was recorded in a study of OX40 agonist ivuxolimab in advanced cancers. Study details: Three patients, one with hepatocellular carcinoma and two with cutaneous melanoma, responded partially. General study findings and limits: In CD8+ T cells, expanded clones were on average more numerous than in CD4+.

People who had autoimmune disease history or systemic immunosuppression were excluded. With baseline, cycle 4 day 1, and cycle 7 day 1 as timepoints, blood was sampled. Assay: immunoSEQ multiplex PCR; the TCRdb copy retains only in-frame clones and omits some. The sample shows 50,000 to 65,000 clones, roughly four fifths of them seen only once. Note on this clone: What it binds is not known.

The material sequenced was CD4+ or CD8+ T cells sorted from blood, taken in a trial of the OX40 agonist ivuxolimab. The origin of this receptor is an adult with an advanced solid tumor such as melanoma, head and neck, liver or kidney cancer.

DNA for the CDR3: TGTGCCAGCAGCTTATCTAGGGATACGCAGTATTTT. Protein product: CASSLSRDTQYF. This chain links TRBV7-6 with TRBJ2-3; D gene unclear. Trimming took off 2 bases at V and 6 bases at J, with 6 bases between the two ends. Per germline, CDR1 SGHVS and CDR2 FNYEAQ. This CDR3 contains 12 residues.